This is a list of T cell receptor beta chains from one sample in a study of blood T cell repertoires in COVID-19. This table comes from immunoSEQ multiplex PCR, and its TCRdb copy is limited to in-frame clones, with some not included. The data contain over 300,000 clones, approximately 85% of them singletons. Sequencing used PBMCs or T cells enriched from blood (not recorded which). The origin of the receptors is a man aged 25 to 40 who had recovered from COVID-19. CDR3s include the opening cysteine and the closing phenylalanine or tryptophan. The D gene is left open where the match is weak. Rows give clone size only sometimes, using once, few, many, or a class for an expanded clone.

>TRBJ1-5|.|.|TRBV4-3|16
CASSQDLWSFNQPQHF
>TRBJ2-2|TRBD1|.|TRBV7-9|14
CASSLLGTAGELFF
>TRBJ2-7|TRBD1|once|TRBV18|14
CASSTGTGWQEQYF
>TRBJ2-1|TRBD2|.|TRBV2|15
CASNKLAGGVNEQFF
>TRBJ1-4|.|.|TRBV3-1/TRBV3-2|17
CASSQEGLQATNEKLFF
>TRBJ2-7|TRBD1|.|TRBV27|16
CASSTRMGQGFYEQYF
>TRBJ1-2|.|.|TRBV21-1|13
CASSKSSHYGYTF
>TRBJ1-4|TRBD1|.|TRBV27|14
CASTRTGGREKLFF
>TRBJ1-3|.|.|TRBV7-9|19
CASSRFMTVLGNSGNTIYF
>TRBJ2-3|.|.|TRBV20-1|11
CSAQMRDTQYF
>TRBJ1-1|.|.|TRBV20-1|11
CSAPGDTEAFF
>TRBJ1-2|TRBD1|.|TRBV6-5|13
CASRRGQGGGYTF